The T cell receptor (beta chain) under discussion was sequenced for a study of CD8+CD57+ T cells in acquired aplastic anemia. Looking at the study overall: Each DNA sample taken from sorted CD4+ and CD8+ cells came to about 3.2 ug on average. Study results and limitations: A set of 25 to 35 CD8+ CDR3 sequences was shared between patients and controls, and these sequences appeared highly expressed in patients. Researchers reported that CD8+ Simpson's diversity was not significantly different in patients versus controls.

Germline V gene data show CDR1 as MNHEY and CDR2 as SVGEGT. The CDR3 spans 15 residues. CDR3 and TCR beta VDJ profiling relied on a genomic DNA template. TCRdb processed the reads anew with MiXCR; each CDR3 protein has one entry. The sample lists around 140,000 distinct CDR3 sequences, less than 45% seen once, with almost 8.5% in the top ten. Comment on this clonotype: The antigen is not known. Sequence at one end of the junction differs from germline and may be a read error.

V gene TRBV6-2 or TRBV6-3 combines with J gene TRBJ2-3; 13 bases are shared with TRBD2. Sequencing input: sorted CD4+, CD8+, or CD8+CD57+ T cells (not recorded which) from PBMCs. The sequence was obtained from a human donor in good health, serving as a control. CDR3 protein: CASSPGTSGADTRYF. CDR3 DNA: TGTGCCAGCAGTCCCGGGACTAGCGGGGCAGATACGCGGTATTTT.